This T cell receptor beta chain was captured in a study of T-cell memory formation after mild COVID-19. Study summary: TCR clusters were mostly donor specific.

Regarding the study as a whole: Cross-reactive memory appears to have joined, as suggested by some responding clones showing up in pre-infection memory. CD4+ contracting clones were found mainly in CM and EM, and CD8+ ones in EMRA.

This clonotype has only a few counts. What it binds is not known. TCRdb re-called the 5' RACE reads with MiXCR, one entry per CDR3 protein. The sample has 500,000 to 650,000 distinct CDR3 sequences, less than 25% seen once. The receptor was isolated from an adult woman who had mild COVID-19 (a few samples of this study predate the infection). Cell type and time point are not known. What was sequenced was PBMCs or a T cell subset sorted from them (not recorded which).

The CDR3 is CASTLTGGVDPENIQYF. The CDR3 DNA reads TGTGCCAGCACTCTCACAGGGGGTGTTGATCCGGAAAACATTCAGTACTTC. The chain uses TRBV6-2 or TRBV6-3 and TRBJ2-4; TRBD1 agrees at 8 bases. The CDR3 runs 17 residues. Germline V gene lookup returns CDR1 MNHEY and CDR2 SVGEGT. V lost 7 bases, J lost 5 bases, and 16 bases stayed unmatched.